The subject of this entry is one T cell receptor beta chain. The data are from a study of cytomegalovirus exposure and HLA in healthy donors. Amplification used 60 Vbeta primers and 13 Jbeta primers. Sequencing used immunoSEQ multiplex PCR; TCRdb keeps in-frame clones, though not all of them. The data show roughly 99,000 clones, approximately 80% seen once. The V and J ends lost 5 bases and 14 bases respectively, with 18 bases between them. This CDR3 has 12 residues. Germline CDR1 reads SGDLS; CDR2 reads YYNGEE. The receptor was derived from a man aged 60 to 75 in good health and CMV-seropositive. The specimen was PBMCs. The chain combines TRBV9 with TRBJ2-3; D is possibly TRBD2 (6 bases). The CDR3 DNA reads TGTGCCAGCAGTGCATCCGGGACTCCCATGTATTTT. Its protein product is CASSASGTPMYF.